Listed below are T cell receptor beta chains from one sample, sequenced in a study of blood T cell repertoires in COVID-19. This table comes from immunoSEQ multiplex PCR, and its TCRdb copy is limited to in-frame clones, with some not included. The sample records over 60,000 clones, 85% to 90% being singletons. Sample: peripheral blood. Source of these receptors: a woman aged 50 to 60 with active COVID-19. Each CDR3 is given with its conserved first and last residue. The D gene is left open where the match is weak. Size tells how often a clone was seen (once, few, many) or the class of an expanded clone, and some rows leave it out.

CDR3 | DNA | V | D | J | size
CASSSSTGGKETQYF | . | TRBV6-5 | . | TRBJ2-5 | .
CAWRRLGQGLFGELFF | TGTGCCTGGAGGAGGTTAGGACAGGGTTTGTTCGGGGAGCTGTTTTTT | TRBV30 | TRBD1 | TRBJ2-2 | .
CAWSSGPYNEQFF | TGTGCCTGGAGTAGCGGTCCCTACAATGAGCAGTTCTTC | TRBV30 | . | TRBJ2-1 | .
CASSPRMGGSQETQYF | TGTGCCAGCTCACCGCGGATGGGGGGATCACAAGAGACCCAGTACTTC | TRBV18 | . | TRBJ2-5 | .
CASRYTGQFGGYTF | TGTGCCAGCAGATACACGGGACAGTTCGGTGGCTACACCTTC | TRBV2 | TRBD1 | TRBJ1-2 | .
CASSLGQNNEQFF | TGTGCCAGCTCGCTCGGACAGAACAATGAGCAGTTCTTC | TRBV18 | . | TRBJ2-1 | few
CASGGTFLDEQFF | TGTGCCAGCGGGGGGACCTTTCTGGATGAGCAGTTCTTC | TRBV6-5 | . | TRBJ2-1 | .
CASSSSTSVAAEQYF | TGCGCCAGCAGCTCATCGACTAGCGTCGCCGCCGAGCAGTACTTC | TRBV5-1 | TRBD2 | TRBJ2-7 | .
CASRIGTSGRETQYF | TGCGCCAGCAGGATAGGGACTAGCGGGAGAGAGACCCAGTACTTC | TRBV5-1 | TRBD2 | TRBJ2-5 | .
CASTDRGYSNQPQHF | TGTGCCAGTACCGACAGGGGATATAGCAATCAGCCCCAGCATTTT | TRBV19 | TRBD1 | TRBJ1-5 | .
CASSLRGTRIGTDTQYF | TGTGCCAGCAGTTTACGTGGGACTAGGATTGGCACAGATACGCAGTATTTT | TRBV27 | TRBD2 | TRBJ2-3 | .